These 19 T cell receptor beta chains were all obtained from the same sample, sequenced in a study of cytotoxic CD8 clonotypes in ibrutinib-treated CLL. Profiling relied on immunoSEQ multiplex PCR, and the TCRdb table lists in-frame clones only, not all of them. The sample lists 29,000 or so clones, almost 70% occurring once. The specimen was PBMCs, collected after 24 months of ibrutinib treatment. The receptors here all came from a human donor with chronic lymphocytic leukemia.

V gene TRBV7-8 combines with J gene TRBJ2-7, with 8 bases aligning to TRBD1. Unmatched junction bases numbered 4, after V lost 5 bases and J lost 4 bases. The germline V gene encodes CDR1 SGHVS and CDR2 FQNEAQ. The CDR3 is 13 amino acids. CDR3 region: CASSPWDRYEQYF. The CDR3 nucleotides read TGTGCCAGCAGCCCGTGGGACAGGTACGAGCAGTACTTC.

In nucleotides, the CDR3 is TGTGCCAGCAGTGTCAGGACAGCGAGGGGGGATACGCAGTATTTT. Protein: CASSVRTARGDTQYF. The chain carries TRBV2 and TRBJ2-3; TRBD1 is a possible D gene (6 bases). This CDR3 contains 15 residues. Trimming shortened V by 4 bases and J by 6 bases, and 17 bases separated the two germline ends. The V gene's germline CDR1 is SNHLY and CDR2 FYNNEI.

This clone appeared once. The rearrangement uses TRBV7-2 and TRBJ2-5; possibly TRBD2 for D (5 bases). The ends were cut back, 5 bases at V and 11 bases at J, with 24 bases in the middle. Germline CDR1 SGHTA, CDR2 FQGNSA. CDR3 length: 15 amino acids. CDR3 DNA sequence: TGTGCCAGCAGCCCACGGACGTTTGGGGTTGGGGAGCAGTACTTC. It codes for CASSPRTFGVGEQYF. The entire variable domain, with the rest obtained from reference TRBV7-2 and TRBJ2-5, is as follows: GAGVSQSPSNKVTEKGKDVELRCDPISGHTALYWYRQSLGQGLEFLIYFQGNSAPDKSGLPSDRFSAERTGGSVSTLTIQRTQQEDSAVYLCASSPRTFGVGEQYFGPGTRLLVL.

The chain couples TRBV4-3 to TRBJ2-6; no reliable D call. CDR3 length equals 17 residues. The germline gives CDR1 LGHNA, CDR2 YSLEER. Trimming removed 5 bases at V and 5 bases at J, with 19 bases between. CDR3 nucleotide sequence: TGCGCCAGCAGCATCCAAACGTCACAAAGTCGGGCCAACGTCCTGACTTTC. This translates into CASSIQTSQSRANVLTF.

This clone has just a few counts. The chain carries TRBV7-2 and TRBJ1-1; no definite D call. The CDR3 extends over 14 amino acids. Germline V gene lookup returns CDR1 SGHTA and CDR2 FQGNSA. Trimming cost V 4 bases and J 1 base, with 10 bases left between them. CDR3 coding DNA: TGTGCCAGCAGCTCCGTTCTAGGGAACACTGAAGCTTTCTTT. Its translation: CASSSVLGNTEAFF.

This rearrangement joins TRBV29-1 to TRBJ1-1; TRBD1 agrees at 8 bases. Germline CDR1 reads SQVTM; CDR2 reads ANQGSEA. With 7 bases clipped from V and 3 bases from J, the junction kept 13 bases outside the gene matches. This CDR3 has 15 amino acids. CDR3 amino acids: CSDDDRGRAYTEAFF. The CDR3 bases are TGCAGCGACGACGACAGGGGAAGAGCCTACACTGAAGCTTTCTTT.

The CDR3 DNA reads TGTGCCTGGAGCCCCGGGACAGGGAACTACGAGCAGTACTTC. This translates into CAWSPGTGNYEQYF. This rearrangement joins TRBV30 to TRBJ2-7; 9 positions agree with TRBD1. Germline V gives CDR1 GTSNPN, CDR2 SVGIG (reference sequence). The ends lost 3 bases at V and 3 bases at J; junction bases unmatched: 6. The CDR3 has 14 residues. Drawing the rest from reference TRBV30 and TRBJ2-7, the complete variable domain is SQTIHQWPATLVQPVGSPLSLECTVEGTSNPNLYWYRQAAGRGLQLLFYSVGIGQISSEVPQNLSASRPQDRQFILSSKKLLLSDSGFYLCAWSPGTGNYEQYFGPGTRLTVT.

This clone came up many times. The CDR3 DNA sequence: TGCGCCAGCAGCTTGGATGGTAGAGGAAGAGAGACCCAGTACTTC. It is translated as CASSLDGRGRETQYF. The chain combines TRBV5-1 with TRBJ2-5; D gene ambiguous. The ends were cut back, 0 bases at V and 4 bases at J, with 13 bases in the middle. The CDR3 totals 15 residues. The germline V gene has CDR1 SGHRS and CDR2 YFSETQ.

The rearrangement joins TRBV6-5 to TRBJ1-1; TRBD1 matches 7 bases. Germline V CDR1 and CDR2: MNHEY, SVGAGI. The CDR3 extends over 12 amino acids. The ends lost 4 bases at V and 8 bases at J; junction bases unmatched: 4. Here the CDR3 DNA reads TGTGCCAGCAGTTCCCTCAGGGGGGAAGCTTTCTTT. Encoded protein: CASSSLRGEAFF.

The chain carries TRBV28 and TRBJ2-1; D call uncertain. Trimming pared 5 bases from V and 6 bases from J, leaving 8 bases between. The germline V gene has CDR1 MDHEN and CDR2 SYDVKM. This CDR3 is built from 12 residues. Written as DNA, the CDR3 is TGTGCCAGCAGTGTGGACGTCAATGAGCAGTTCTTC. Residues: CASSVDVNEQFF. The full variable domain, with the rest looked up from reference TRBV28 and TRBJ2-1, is DVKVTQSSRYLVKRTGEKVFLECVQDMDHENMFWYRQDPGLGLRLIYFSYDVKMKEKGDIPEGYSVSREKKERFSLILESASTNQTSMYLCASSVDVNEQFFGPGTRLTVL.

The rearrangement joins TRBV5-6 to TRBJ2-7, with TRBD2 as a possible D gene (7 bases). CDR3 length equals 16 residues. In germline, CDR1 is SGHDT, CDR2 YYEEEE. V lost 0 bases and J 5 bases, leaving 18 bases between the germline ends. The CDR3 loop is CASSLVGGALPHEQYF. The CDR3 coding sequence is TGTGCCAGCAGCTTGGTAGGGGGGGCGCTTCCCCACGAGCAGTACTTC.

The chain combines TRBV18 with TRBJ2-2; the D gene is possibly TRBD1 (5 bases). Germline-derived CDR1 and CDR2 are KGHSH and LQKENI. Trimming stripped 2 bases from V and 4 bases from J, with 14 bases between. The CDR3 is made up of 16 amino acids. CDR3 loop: CASSPDGRGGTGELFF. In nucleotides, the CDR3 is TGTGCCAGCTCACCAGACGGAAGGGGTGGCACCGGGGAGCTGTTTTTT. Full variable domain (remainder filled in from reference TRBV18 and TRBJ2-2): NAGVMQNPRHLVRRRGQEARLRCSPMKGHSHVYWYRQLPEEGLKFMVYLQKENIIDESGMPKERFSAEFPKEGPSILRIQQVVRGDSAAYFCASSPDGRGGTGELFFGEGSRLTVL.

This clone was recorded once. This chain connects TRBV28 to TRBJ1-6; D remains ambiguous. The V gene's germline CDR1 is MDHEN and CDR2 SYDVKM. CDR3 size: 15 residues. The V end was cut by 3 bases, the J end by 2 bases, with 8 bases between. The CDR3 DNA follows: TGTGCCAGCAGTTTCGGGGAGGCCTATAATTCACCCCTCCACTTT. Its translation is CASSFGEAYNSPLHF. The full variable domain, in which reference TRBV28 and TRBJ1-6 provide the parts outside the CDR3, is DVKVTQSSRYLVKRTGEKVFLECVQDMDHENMFWYRQDPGLGLRLIYFSYDVKMKEKGDIPEGYSVSREKKERFSLILESASTNQTSMYLCASSFGEAYNSPLHFGNGTRLTVT.

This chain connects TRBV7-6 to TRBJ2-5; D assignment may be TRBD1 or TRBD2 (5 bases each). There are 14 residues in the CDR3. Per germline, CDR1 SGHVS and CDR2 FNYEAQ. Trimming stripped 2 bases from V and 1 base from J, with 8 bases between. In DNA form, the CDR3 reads TGTGCCAGCAGCTTAACCGGGGCCCAAGAGACCCAGTACTTC. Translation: CASSLTGAQETQYF.

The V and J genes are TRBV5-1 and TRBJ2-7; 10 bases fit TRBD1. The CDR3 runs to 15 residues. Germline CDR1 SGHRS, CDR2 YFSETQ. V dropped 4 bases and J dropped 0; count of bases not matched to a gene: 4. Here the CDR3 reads CASSRGTGDSYEQYF. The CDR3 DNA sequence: TGCGCCAGCAGCCGCGGGACAGGGGACTCCTACGAGCAGTACTTC. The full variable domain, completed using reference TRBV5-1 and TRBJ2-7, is KAGVTQTPRYLIKTRGQQVTLSCSPISGHRSVSWYQQTPGQGLQFLFEYFSETQRNKGNFPGRFSGRQFSNSRSEMNVSTLELGDSALYLCASSRGTGDSYEQYFGPGTRLTVT.

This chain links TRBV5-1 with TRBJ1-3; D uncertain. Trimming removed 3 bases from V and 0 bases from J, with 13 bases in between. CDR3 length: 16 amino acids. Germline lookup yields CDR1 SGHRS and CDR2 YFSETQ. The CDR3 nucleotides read TGCGCCAGCAGCTCAACCGGGCCCCACTCTGGAAACACCATATATTTT. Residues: CASSSTGPHSGNTIYF.

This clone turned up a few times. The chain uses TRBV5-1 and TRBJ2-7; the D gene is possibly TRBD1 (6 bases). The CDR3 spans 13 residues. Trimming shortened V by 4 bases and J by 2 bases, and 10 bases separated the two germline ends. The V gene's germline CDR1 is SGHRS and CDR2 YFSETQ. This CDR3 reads CASSVDRTYEQYF. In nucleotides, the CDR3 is TGCGCCAGCAGCGTGGACAGAACCTACGAGCAGTACTTC.

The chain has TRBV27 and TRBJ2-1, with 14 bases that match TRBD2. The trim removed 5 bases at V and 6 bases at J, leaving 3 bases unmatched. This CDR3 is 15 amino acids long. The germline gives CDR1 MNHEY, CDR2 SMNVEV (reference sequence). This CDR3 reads CASSTGLAGVNEQFF. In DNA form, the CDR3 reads TGTGCCAGCAGTACGGGACTAGCGGGGGTCAATGAGCAGTTCTTC.

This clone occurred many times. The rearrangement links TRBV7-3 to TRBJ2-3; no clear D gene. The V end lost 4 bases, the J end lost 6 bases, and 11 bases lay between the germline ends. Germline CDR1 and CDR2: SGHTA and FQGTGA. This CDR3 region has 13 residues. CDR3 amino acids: CASSSGPEDTQYF. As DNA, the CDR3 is TGTGCCAGCAGCTCCGGTCCGGAGGATACGCAGTATTTT.